This is a list of T cell receptor beta chains from one sample in a study of shared clonotypes between healthy human individuals. Only in-frame clones appear in the TCRdb table, and some are missing; sequencing was by immunoSEQ multiplex PCR. The repertoire consists of approximately 530,000 clones, with approximately 95% occurring once and the leading ten covering 0.064%. Sequencing input: naive CD4+ T cells sorted from blood. The receptor set was obtained from a young woman in good health. CDR3s leave out the opening cysteine and the closing phenylalanine or tryptophan. Each record gives: J gene, clone size, V gene, CDR3 protein. Part of the rows lack a size; the others show once, few, many or a class for expanded clones.

TRBJ2-5	-	TRBV28	ASRTDRGPETQY
TRBJ1-4	-	TRBV18	ASSPRDSDEKLF
TRBJ2-7	-	TRBV12-2	ASRPRGGLGYEQY
TRBJ2-3	-	TRBV9	ASSVGGVGTDTQY
TRBJ1-2	-	TRBV2	ASSPGTGSGYT
TRBJ2-1	-	TRBV4-1	ASSQVPYEQF
TRBJ2-1	-	TRBV29-1	SVKAGTGIGSGRSGPYNEQF
TRBJ2-7	-	TRBV28	ASTDSSSYEQY
TRBJ2-7	once	TRBV5-4	ASSSSGGAYEQY
TRBJ2-3	-	TRBV7-2	ASSLGPEGTDTQY
TRBJ1-3	-	TRBV28	ASSLAGGSGNTIY
TRBJ2-1	-	TRBV18	ASSPSGAASYNEQF
TRBJ2-7	once	TRBV18	ASSPGQQSYEQY
TRBJ1-1	-	TRBV7-9	ASRISGGPEAF
TRBJ1-1	once	TRBV7-2	ASSEAATNGVSTEAF
TRBJ2-5	-	TRBV18	ASSPQETQY
TRBJ1-4	-	TRBV4-1	ASSQGMGKGSEKLF
TRBJ2-3	-	TRBV5-1	ASSQGQGPTDTQY
TRBJ1-2	-	TRBV7-2	ASSFGRANYGYT
TRBJ2-2	-	TRBV6-1	ASHYRDTGELF
TRBJ2-5	once	TRBV29-1	SVSGRTLQETQY
TRBJ1-6	-	TRBV30	AWGTTGSPLH
TRBJ2-1	-	TRBV5-1	ASSPDRGNEQF
TRBJ2-2	-	TRBV28	ASSLATGVDNTGELF
TRBJ1-1	-	TRBV28	ASSLWAGGTEAF
TRBJ2-5	once	TRBV28	ASSSNPGQGAGETQY
TRBJ2-2	-	TRBV27	ASSLGPAAGELF
TRBJ2-5	once	TRBV6-5	ASSYSLARRETQY
TRBJ2-1	-	TRBV28	ASSFGTGRNEQF
TRBJ1-4	-	TRBV28	ASSWGFNEKLF
TRBJ2-7	-	TRBV7-8	ASSLAAGGAPYEQY
TRBJ1-5	-	TRBV19	ASRPQGQGWRNQPQH
TRBJ1-5	-	TRBV19	ASSFFLDRGNQPQH
TRBJ2-1	-	TRBV30	AWSVQAGEVNEQF
TRBJ1-5	-	TRBV6-1	ASSERPGAFNQPQH
TRBJ2-2	-	TRBV6-5	ASLEGNTGELF
TRBJ1-4	-	TRBV18	ASSRGTVGEKLF
TRBJ2-5	-	TRBV2	ASRAGTGQETQY
TRBJ1-2	-	TRBV7-9	ASSIKGGGYT
TRBJ2-7	-	TRBV27	ASNVRMGYEQY
TRBJ2-7	-	TRBV5-1	ASSLGDVYEQY
TRBJ2-1	-	TRBV5-5	ASSATSGTYNEQF
TRBJ2-2	-	TRBV28	ASSPGGAGLPTGELF
TRBJ2-5	-	TRBV7-2	ASSSGLAGGGYQETQY
TRBJ2-3	-	TRBV4-1	ASSQDGLAGDPDTQY
TRBJ2-7	-	TRBV6-5	ASSYSRGDRQYEQY
TRBJ2-1	-	TRBV2	ASRGTDNEQF
TRBJ2-3	-	TRBV25-1	ASSERTSGSGDTQY
TRBJ2-1	-	TRBV7-2	ASSLGAGTYNEQF
TRBJ2-5	-	TRBV5-1	ASSLVGSQAETQY
TRBJ1-5	-	TRBV28	ASSILRGKNQPQH
TRBJ1-1	-	TRBV19	ASSTPTGVTEAF
TRBJ1-1	-	TRBV6-1	ASSETGISTEAF
TRBJ2-5	-	TRBV11-3	ASSLGLLAGDKETQY
TRBJ1-2	-	TRBV11-3	ASLQIRGLSSGYT
TRBJ2-1	-	TRBV2	ASGVGGPRDEQF